Given below is one T cell receptor (beta chain) in context. This clonotype was seen at least ten times. Its antigen remains unidentified. No clone much larger than this one lies a single base away; base qualities are absent. CDR3 length: 21 amino acids, cysteine to phenylalanine. The only DNA kept is the CDR3, 63 bases in frame from the first base. For this chain, trimming is 0 bases at the V end and 4 bases at the J end, and the number of junction bases without a gene match is 13. As encoded in the germline V gene (reference sequence), CDR1 is LNHNV while CDR2 is YYDKDF. Libraries came from RT-PCR. Sequencing used an Illumina HiSeq 2500. Using fastp trimming at Q25 and MiXCR clonotype assembly, TCRdb reanalyzed the public sequencing data and kept in-frame beta chains. Merged by CDR3 protein, the rows form single entries marked with the most common genes and DNA. The sample table lists a few hundred thousand distinct CDR3 sequences, roughly 15% of them with a count of one. The ten biggest clones cover over 8.5% of the sample.

These data originate in a study of response to subunit inactivated influenza vaccine (dated by TCRdb to the late 2010s). At the level of the whole study: Deep quantitative T cell receptor repertoire profiling was used in the study to track responses to a trivalent subunit inactivated influenza vaccine.

What the research found in general, with its limitations: It was suggested by the authors that each seasonal influenza vaccination may recruit only a limited number of new T cells.

The sequence is built from TRBV15 and TRBJ2-1; a stretch of 15 junction bases matches TRBD2. Sequencing was performed on PBMCs from blood, taken 11 to 12 days after vaccination. This TCR came from a man in his forties or fifties who received an inactivated influenza vaccine. Donor details come from another sample of the same person, matched by shared clones. The nucleotides read TGTGCCACCAGCAGAGACACCGGACTAGCGGGGGGGCCGGGCATTTACAATGAGCAGTTCTTC. It translates as CATSRDTGLAGGPGIYNEQFF.